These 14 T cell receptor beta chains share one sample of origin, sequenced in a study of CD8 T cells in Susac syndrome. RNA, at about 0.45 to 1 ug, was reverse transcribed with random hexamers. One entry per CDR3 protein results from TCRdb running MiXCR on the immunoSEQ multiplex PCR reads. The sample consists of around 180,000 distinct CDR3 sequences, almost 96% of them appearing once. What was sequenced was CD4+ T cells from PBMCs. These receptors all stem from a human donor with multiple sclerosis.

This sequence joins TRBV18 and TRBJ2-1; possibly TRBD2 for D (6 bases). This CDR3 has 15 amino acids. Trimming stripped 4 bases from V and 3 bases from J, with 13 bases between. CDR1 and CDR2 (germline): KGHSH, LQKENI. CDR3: CASSQSRDFYNEQFF. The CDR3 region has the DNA TGTGCCAGCTCACAGAGCAGGGACTTCTACAATGAGCAGTTCTTC.

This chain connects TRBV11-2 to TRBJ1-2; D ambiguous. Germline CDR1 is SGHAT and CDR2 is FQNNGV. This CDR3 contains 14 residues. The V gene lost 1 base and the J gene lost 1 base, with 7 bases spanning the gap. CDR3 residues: CASSLGQDNYGYTF. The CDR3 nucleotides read TGTGCCAGCAGCTTAGGGCAGGATAACTATGGCTACACCTTC. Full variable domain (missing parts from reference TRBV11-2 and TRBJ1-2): EAGVAQSPRYKIIEKRQSVAFWCNPISGHATLYWYQQILGQGPKLLIQFQNNGVVDDSQLPKDRFSAERLKGVDSTLKIQPAKLEDSAVYLCASSLGQDNYGYTFGSGTRLTVV.

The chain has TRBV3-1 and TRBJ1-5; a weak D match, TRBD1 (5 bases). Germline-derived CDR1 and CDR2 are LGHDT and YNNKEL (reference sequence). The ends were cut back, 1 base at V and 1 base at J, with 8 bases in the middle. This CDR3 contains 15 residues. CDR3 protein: CASSQGRGSNQPQHF. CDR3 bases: TGTGCCAGCAGCCAAGGGCGGGGGAGCAATCAGCCCCAGCATTTT.

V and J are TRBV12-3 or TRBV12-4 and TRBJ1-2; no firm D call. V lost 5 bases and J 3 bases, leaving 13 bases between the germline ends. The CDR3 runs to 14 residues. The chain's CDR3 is CASSPIQNYYGYTF. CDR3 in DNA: TGTGCCAGCAGTCCGATACAGAATTACTATGGCTACACCTTC.

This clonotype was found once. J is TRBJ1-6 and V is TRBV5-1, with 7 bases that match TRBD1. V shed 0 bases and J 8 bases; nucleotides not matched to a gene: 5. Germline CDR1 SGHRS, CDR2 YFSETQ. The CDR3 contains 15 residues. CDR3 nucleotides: TGCGCCAGCAGCTTGGCCAGGGGACAGCATTCACCCCTCCACTTT. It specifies CASSLARGQHSPLHF.

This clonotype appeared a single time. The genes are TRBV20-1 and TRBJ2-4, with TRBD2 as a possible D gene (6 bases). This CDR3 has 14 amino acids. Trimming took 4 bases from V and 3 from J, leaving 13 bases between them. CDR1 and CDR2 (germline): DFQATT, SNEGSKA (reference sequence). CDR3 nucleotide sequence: TGCAGTGCTACACCGGGACTCGTCAAAAACATTCAGTACTTC. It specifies CSATPGLVKNIQYF.

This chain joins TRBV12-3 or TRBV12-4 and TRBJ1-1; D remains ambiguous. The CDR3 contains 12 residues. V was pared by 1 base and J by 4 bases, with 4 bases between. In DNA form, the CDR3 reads TGTGCCAGCAGTTTAGGGGTCACTGAAGCTTTCTTT. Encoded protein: CASSLGVTEAFF.

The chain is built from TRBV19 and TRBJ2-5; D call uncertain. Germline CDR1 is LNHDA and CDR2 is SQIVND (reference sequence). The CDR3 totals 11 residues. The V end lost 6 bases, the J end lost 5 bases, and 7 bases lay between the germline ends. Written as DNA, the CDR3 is TGTGCCAGTAGGGGTTGGGAGACCCAGTACTTC. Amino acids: CASRGWETQYF.

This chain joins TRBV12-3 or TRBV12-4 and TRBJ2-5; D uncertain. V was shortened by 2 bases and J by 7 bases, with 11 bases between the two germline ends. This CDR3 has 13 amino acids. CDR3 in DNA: TGTGCCAGCAGTTTAAATTCAGGCTCGACCCAGTACTTC. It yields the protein CASSLNSGSTQYF.

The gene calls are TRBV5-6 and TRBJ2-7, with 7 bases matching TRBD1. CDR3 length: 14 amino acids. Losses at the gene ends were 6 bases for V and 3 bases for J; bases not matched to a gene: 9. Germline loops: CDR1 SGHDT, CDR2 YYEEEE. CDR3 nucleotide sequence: TGTGCCAGCACTTTTGCGGACAGGCGCTACGAGCAGTACTTC. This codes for CASTFADRRYEQYF.

The CDR3 protein is CSAYDRSYGYTF. The CDR3, as DNA: TGCAGTGCCTACGACAGGTCCTATGGCTACACCTTC. V usage is TRBV20-1 and J usage is TRBJ1-2; tentatively, D is TRBD1 (6 bases). The V gene's germline CDR1 is DFQATT and CDR2 SNEGSKA (reference sequence). The CDR3 spans 12 residues. The V and J ends lost 6 bases and 4 bases respectively, with 12 bases between them.

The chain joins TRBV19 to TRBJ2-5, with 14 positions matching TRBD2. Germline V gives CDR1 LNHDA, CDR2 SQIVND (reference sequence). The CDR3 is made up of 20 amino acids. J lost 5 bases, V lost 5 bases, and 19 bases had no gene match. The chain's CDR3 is CASSPRTSGGQRGARETQYF. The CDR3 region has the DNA TGTGCCAGTAGTCCGAGGACTAGCGGGGGGCAACGGGGAGCGCGTGAGACCCAGTACTTC.

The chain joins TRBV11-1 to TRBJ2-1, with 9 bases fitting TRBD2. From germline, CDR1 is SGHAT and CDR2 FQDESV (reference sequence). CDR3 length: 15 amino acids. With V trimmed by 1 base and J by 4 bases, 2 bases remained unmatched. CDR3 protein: CASSLVLAGYNEQFF. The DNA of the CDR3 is TGTGCCAGCAGCTTAGTTCTAGCGGGGTACAATGAGCAGTTCTTC.

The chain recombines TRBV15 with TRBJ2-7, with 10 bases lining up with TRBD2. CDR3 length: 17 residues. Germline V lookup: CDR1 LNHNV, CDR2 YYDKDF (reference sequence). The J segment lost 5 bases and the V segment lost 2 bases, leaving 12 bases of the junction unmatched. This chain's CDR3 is CATSRLPGTSEKNEQYF. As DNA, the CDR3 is TGTGCCACCAGCAGACTACCGGGGACTAGCGAGAAGAACGAGCAGTACTTC.